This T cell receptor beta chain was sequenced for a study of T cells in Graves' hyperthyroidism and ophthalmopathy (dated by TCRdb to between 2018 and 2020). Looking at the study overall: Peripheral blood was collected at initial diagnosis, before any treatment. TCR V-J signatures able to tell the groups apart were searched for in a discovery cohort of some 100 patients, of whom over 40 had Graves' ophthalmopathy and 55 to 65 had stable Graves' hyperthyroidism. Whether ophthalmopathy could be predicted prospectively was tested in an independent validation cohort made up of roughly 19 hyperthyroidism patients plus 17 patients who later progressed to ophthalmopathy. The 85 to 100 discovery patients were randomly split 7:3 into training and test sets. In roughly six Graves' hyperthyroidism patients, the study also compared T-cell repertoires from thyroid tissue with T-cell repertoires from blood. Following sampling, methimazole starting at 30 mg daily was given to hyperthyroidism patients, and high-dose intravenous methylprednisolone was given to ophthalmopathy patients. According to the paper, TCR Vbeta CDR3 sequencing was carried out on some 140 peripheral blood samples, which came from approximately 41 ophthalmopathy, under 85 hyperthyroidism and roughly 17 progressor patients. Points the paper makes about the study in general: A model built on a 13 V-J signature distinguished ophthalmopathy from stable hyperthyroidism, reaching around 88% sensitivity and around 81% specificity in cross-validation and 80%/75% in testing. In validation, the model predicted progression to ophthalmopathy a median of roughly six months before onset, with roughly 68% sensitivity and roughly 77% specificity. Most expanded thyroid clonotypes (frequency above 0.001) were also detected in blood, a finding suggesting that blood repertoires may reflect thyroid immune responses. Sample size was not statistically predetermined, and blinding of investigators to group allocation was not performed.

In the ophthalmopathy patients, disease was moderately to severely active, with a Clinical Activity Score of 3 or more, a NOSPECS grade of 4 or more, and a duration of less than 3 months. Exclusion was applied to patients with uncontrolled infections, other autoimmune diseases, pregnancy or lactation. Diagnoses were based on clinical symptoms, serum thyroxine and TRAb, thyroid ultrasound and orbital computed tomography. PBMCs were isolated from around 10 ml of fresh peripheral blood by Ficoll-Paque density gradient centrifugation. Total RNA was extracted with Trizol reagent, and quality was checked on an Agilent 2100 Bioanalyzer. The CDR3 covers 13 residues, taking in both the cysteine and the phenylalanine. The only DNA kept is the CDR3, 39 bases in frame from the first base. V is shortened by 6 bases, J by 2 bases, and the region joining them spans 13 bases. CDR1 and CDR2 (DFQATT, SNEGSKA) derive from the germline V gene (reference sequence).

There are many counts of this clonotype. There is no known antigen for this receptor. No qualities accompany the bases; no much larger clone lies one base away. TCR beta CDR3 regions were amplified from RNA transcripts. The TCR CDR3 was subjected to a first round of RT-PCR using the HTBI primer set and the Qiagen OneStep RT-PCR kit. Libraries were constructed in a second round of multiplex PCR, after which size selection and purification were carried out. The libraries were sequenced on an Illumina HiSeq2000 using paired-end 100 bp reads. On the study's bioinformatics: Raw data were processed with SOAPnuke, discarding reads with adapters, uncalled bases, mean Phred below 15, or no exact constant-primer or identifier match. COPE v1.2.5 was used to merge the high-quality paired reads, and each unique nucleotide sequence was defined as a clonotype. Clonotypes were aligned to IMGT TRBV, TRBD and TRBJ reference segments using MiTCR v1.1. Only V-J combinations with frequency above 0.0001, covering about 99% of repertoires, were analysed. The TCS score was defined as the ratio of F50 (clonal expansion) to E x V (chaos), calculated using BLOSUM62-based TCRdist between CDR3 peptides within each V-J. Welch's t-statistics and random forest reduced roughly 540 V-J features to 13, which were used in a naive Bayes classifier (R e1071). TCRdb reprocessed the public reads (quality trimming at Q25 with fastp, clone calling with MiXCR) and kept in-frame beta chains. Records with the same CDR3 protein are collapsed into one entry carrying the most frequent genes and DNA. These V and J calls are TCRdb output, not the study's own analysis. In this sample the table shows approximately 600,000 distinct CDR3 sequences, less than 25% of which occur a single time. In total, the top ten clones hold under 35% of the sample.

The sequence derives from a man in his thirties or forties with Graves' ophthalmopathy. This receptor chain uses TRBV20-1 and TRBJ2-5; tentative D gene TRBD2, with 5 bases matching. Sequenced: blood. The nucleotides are TGCAGTGCACGTGCCCCGGGGCAAGAGACCCAGTACTTC. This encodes CSARAPGQETQYF.